These 14 T cell receptor beta chains originate from one sample sequenced in a study of CD8 T cells in ankylosing spondylitis. General study findings and limits: A TCR beta motif of 8 or 9 highly homologous variants appeared characteristic of ankylosing spondylitis blood.

Their specific antigens are unknown. TCRdb called the 5' RACE reads again in MiXCR, with one record for every CDR3 protein. The repertoire holds about 340,000 distinct CDR3 sequences, with 7% to 9% as singletons. The material sequenced was blood, either unsorted or a sorted T cell fraction (not recorded which). The receptors shown here come from a male donor with ankylosing spondylitis.

This clonotype was counted many times. CDR3 amino acids: CASSLGGREVHEQYF. CDR3 sequence (DNA): TGCGCCAGCAGCCTCGGGGGGCGGGAGGTCCACGAGCAGTACTTC. V is TRBV4-1 and J is TRBJ2-7; TRBD2 matches at 8 bases. There are 15 residues in the CDR3. V shed 4 bases and J 5 bases; nucleotides not matched to a gene: 10. Germline loops: CDR1 MGHRA, CDR2 YSYEKL.

V gene TRBV28 combines with J gene TRBJ2-7; 8 bases fit TRBD1. The CDR3 sequence is 17 residues long. CDR1 and CDR2 from the germline V gene are MDHEN and SYDVKM. After removal of 5 bases from V and 6 bases from J, the junction contained 18 bases not matched to a gene. CDR3 amino acids: CASSTPTYRTGPIEQYF. The DNA of the CDR3 is TGTGCCAGCAGTACGCCTACCTATAGGACAGGGCCTATCGAGCAGTACTTC.

This clonotype was detected only a few times. The rearrangement joins TRBV5-6 to TRBJ2-7; TRBD2 matches 12 bases. V dropped 4 bases and J dropped 2; count of bases not matched to a gene: 7. The CDR3 has 16 residues. Looked up from germline, CDR1 is SGHDT and CDR2 is YYEEEE. This CDR3 reads CASSRGLAGLTYEQYF. The CDR3 DNA reads as TGTGCCAGCAGCAGAGGACTAGCGGGACTTACCTACGAGCAGTACTTC. The full variable domain, rest sourced from reference TRBV5-6 and TRBJ2-7, is DAGVTQSPTHLIKTRGQQVTLRCSPKSGHDTVSWYQQALGQGPQFIFQYYEEEERQRGNFPDRFSGHQFPNYSSELNVNALLLGDSALYLCASSRGLAGLTYEQYFGPGTRLTVT.

The J gene is TRBJ2-7, the V gene TRBV5-1; no clear D gene. Looked up from germline, CDR1 is SGHRS and CDR2 is YFSETQ. Trimming removed 3 bases from V and 7 bases from J, with 11 bases in between. The CDR3 is 12 amino acids. The CDR3 reads CASSSEIGEQYF. CDR3 nucleotide sequence: TGCGCCAGCAGCTCCGAAATAGGAGAGCAGTACTTC.

The J gene is TRBJ2-1, the V gene TRBV7-2, with a weak D call TRBD1 (6 bases). The CDR3 runs to 11 residues. In germline, CDR1 is SGHTA, CDR2 FQGNSA. V gave up 6 bases and J gave up 10 bases, with 10 bases separating them. The CDR3 DNA is TGTGCCAGCAGGCGGACAGCAGAGCAGTTCTTC. It translates to CASRRTAEQFF.

The sample holds many counts of this clonotype. J is TRBJ2-7 and V is TRBV25-1; no clear D. Trimming shortened V by 2 bases and J by 3 bases, and 20 bases separated the two germline ends. Germline assignment: CDR1 MGHDK and CDR2 SYGVNS. The length of the CDR3 is 17 residues. The CDR3 nucleotides read TGTGCCAGCAGTGAAGTCCCAAGGGCAGAAGGATACTACGAGCAGTACTTC. Amino acid sequence: CASSEVPRAEGYYEQYF.

V is TRBV27 and J is TRBJ2-5; 7 nucleotides match TRBD1. The germline V gene has CDR1 MNHEY and CDR2 SMNVEV (reference sequence). CDR3 length: 15 residues. V shed 4 bases, J shed 2 bases, and the junction held 7 bases outside the gene matches. The chain's CDR3 is CASSSPGQIQETQYF. The CDR3 DNA reads TGTGCCAGCAGTTCCCCGGGACAGATTCAAGAGACCCAGTACTTC.

A few counts support this clonotype. The rearrangement joins TRBV4-2 to TRBJ2-5, with TRBD1 matching 9 bases. Germline lookup yields CDR1 LGHNA and CDR2 YNFKEQ. Trimming took 2 bases from V and 5 from J; bases not matched to a gene: 9. The CDR3 loop spans 16 amino acids. The CDR3 DNA reads as TGTGCCAGCAGCCAAAGCCGGGACAGGGTGTTGGAGACCCAGTACTTC. Translation: CASSQSRDRVLETQYF.

This clonotype was seen a few times. The chain is built from TRBV25-1 and TRBJ2-2; D is perhaps TRBD1 (6 bases). Germline CDR1 is MGHDK and CDR2 is SYGVNS. V lost 3 bases and J lost 2, with 16 bases in between. This CDR3 is 17 amino acids long. Here the CDR3 DNA reads TGTGCCAGCAGTGATTTCGACGGGACACTAAACACCGGGGAGCTGTTTTTT. Its translation is CASSDFDGTLNTGELFF.

This clonotype was detected ten times or more. This sequence joins TRBV7-9 and TRBJ2-2, with 8 bases identical to TRBD1. Trimming took 3 bases from V and 3 from J; bases not matched to a gene: 0. The CDR3 has 14 amino acids. Germline V gives CDR1 SEHNR, CDR2 FQNEAQ (reference sequence). The CDR3 region is CASSLTGDTGELFF. CDR3 bases: TGTGCCAGCAGCTTGACAGGGGACACCGGGGAGCTGTTTTTT.

The chain joins TRBV20-1 to TRBJ2-7, with TRBD2 identical over 9 bases. Per the germline V gene, CDR1 is DFQATT and CDR2 is SNEGSKA (reference sequence). The CDR3 contains 14 residues. V was pared by 2 bases and J by 1 base, with 3 bases of the junction left unmatched. The CDR3 sequence: CSARTSGRSYEQYF. CDR3 sequence (DNA): TGCAGTGCTAGAACTAGCGGGCGTTCCTACGAGCAGTACTTC.

This clonotype was seen many times. The chain has TRBV6-1 and TRBJ2-7; possibly TRBD1 for D (6 bases). CDR1 and CDR2 (germline): MNHNS, SASEGT. V was shortened by 5 bases and J by 4 bases, with 18 bases between the two germline ends. The CDR3 totals 15 residues. This chain's CDR3 is CASSPGTTGAYEQYF. The CDR3 DNA sequence: TGTGCCAGCAGTCCAGGGACAACCGGGGCATACGAGCAGTACTTC.

The chain joins TRBV12-3 or TRBV12-4 to TRBJ1-1; 7 positions agree with TRBD1. This CDR3 is built from 14 residues. The V and J ends lost 4 bases and 2 bases, in that order; junction bases with no gene match: 4. CDR3 residues: CASSWGQLNTEAFF. The DNA for the CDR3 is TGTGCCAGCAGTTGGGGACAGCTAAACACTGAAGCTTTCTTT.

This chain connects TRBV20-1 to TRBJ2-3; 12 bases map to TRBD2. The CDR3 has 16 amino acids. CDR1 and CDR2 (germline): DFQATT, SNEGSKA (reference sequence). V shed 3 bases, J shed 1 base, and the junction held 5 bases outside the gene matches. The CDR3 DNA sequence: TGCAGTGCTAGGACTAGCGGGAGCCCTGGCACAGATACGCAGTATTTT. It is translated as CSARTSGSPGTDTQYF.